These 13 T cell receptor beta chains were all obtained from the same sample, sequenced in a study of chemoradiotherapy in HPV16-positive cancers. TCRdb's table, derived via immunoSEQ multiplex PCR, lists solely in-frame clones and lacks some. The sample has over 10,000 clones, around 66% seen once; the top ten hold less than 20%. This specimen was taken from a patient who underwent chemoradiotherapy. The origin of the receptors is a human donor with HPV-associated anogenital cancer.

The chain has TRBV7-2 and TRBJ1-6; D is ambiguous. There are 15 residues in the CDR3. Germline CDR1 is SGHTA and CDR2 is FQGNSA. The V end lost 1 base, the J end lost 10 bases, and 14 bases lay between the germline ends. CDR3 nucleotides: TGTGCCAGCAGCTTAGGTGGGATCCCGGGATCACCCCTCCACTTT. This sequence encodes CASSLGGIPGSPLHF.

Here the CDR3 DNA reads TGTGCCAGCAGGATACAGGGCAATTTTTGGAATGAGCAGTTCTTC. Protein sequence: CASRIQGNFWNEQFF. The rearrangement uses TRBV6-1 and TRBJ2-1, with a weak D call TRBD1 (6 bases). This CDR3 spans 15 amino acids. Germline values: CDR1 MNHNS, CDR2 SASEGT. Trimming removed 6 bases at V and 7 bases at J, with 19 bases between.

This rearrangement joins TRBV5-1 to TRBJ1-5; perhaps TRBD1 as D (6 bases). There are 14 residues in the CDR3. With 1 base removed from V and 3 bases from J, the gap between germline ends came to 8 bases. Germline lookup yields CDR1 SGHRS and CDR2 YFSETQ. The CDR3 DNA reads TGCGCCAGCAGCTTGACAGGGCTCAATCAGCCCCAGCATTTT. Translation gives CASSLTGLNQPQHF.

This clone was counted a few times. The V gene is TRBV7-2, the J gene TRBJ2-3; tentative D call: TRBD2 (5 bases). The V gene's germline CDR1 is SGHTA and CDR2 FQGNSA. Between the trimmed V and J ends, which lost 5 bases and 6 bases, there was a span of 18 bases. The CDR3 sequence is 15 residues long. In DNA form, the CDR3 reads TGTGCCAGCAGCCCCTCCCAGGACTTCAGGGATACGCAGTATTTT. This encodes CASSPSQDFRDTQYF.

This clone ranks as large. The chain links TRBV29-1 to TRBJ2-1; 10 bases match TRBD1. Germline CDR1 reads SQVTM; CDR2 reads ANQGSEA. Trimming removed 6 bases from V and 7 bases from J; junction bases left unmatched: 12. The CDR3 sequence is 15 residues long. CDR3 DNA sequence: TGCAGCGTAGATGAGGGGGACAGGGGTGGGAATGAGCAGTTCTTC. Translated: CSVDEGDRGGNEQFF.

The chain employs TRBV4-2 and TRBJ1-3; D is unresolved. Germline lookup yields CDR1 LGHNA and CDR2 YNFKEQ. V was shortened by 8 bases and J by 0 bases, with 8 bases between the two germline ends. The CDR3 runs to 13 residues. The CDR3 region is CASGQYSGNTIYF. In DNA form, the CDR3 reads TGTGCCAGCGGGCAGTACTCTGGAAACACCATATATTTT.

The chain has TRBV5-3 and TRBJ2-1, with TRBD1 identical over 7 bases. TRBV5-3 has ORF status, its function being uncertain. The V gene end was trimmed by 0 bases and the J gene end by 6 bases; junction bases not matched to a gene: 0. The CDR3 totals 13 residues. As DNA, the CDR3 is TGTGCCAGAAGCTTGGCAGGGGGCAATGAGCAGTTCTTC. Its protein product is CARSLAGGNEQFF.

The chain uses TRBV27 and TRBJ2-1, with 9 bases aligning to TRBD2. This CDR3 contains 15 residues. The germline V gene encodes CDR1 MNHEY and CDR2 SMNVEV (reference sequence). The V gene end was trimmed by 2 bases and the J gene end by 6 bases; junction bases not matched to a gene: 5. As DNA, the CDR3 is TGTGCCAGCAGTTTAAGGCGGGGGGGGTTCAATGAGCAGTTCTTC. It yields the protein CASSLRRGGFNEQFF.

This clone was seen only a few times. V and J are TRBV2 and TRBJ2-5; D possibly uses TRBD1 or TRBD2 (5 bases each). From germline, CDR1 is SNHLY and CDR2 FYNNEI. The CDR3 sequence is 14 residues long. V was shortened by 3 bases and J by 1 base, with 9 bases between the two germline ends. The CDR3 nucleotides read TGTGCCAGCAGTGACCGGGGCAGCCAAGAGACCCAGTACTTC. Amino acid sequence: CASSDRGSQETQYF.

The count of this clone is one. The chain has TRBV5-5 and TRBJ2-7; perhaps TRBD2 as D (6 bases). Germline assignment: CDR1 SGHKS and CDR2 YYEKEE (reference sequence). V was cut by 4 bases and J by 9 bases, with 14 bases left in between. CDR3 size: 12 residues. CDR3 protein: CASSPRAGRQYF. For the CDR3, the DNA is TGTGCCAGCAGCCCTCGGGCGGGGAGGCAGTACTTC. Filled out from reference TRBV5-5 and TRBJ2-7, the complete variable domain reads DAGVTQSPTHLIKTRGQQVTLRCSPISGHKSVSWYQQVLGQGPQFIFQYYEKEERGRGNFPDRFSARQFPNYSSELNVNALLLGDSALYLCASSPRAGRQYFGPGTRLTVT.

The chain joins TRBV11-3 to TRBJ2-1, with a tentative D call TRBD2 (6 bases). Germline CDR1 SGHNT, CDR2 YENEEA. The CDR3 contains 15 residues. V was trimmed by 1 base and J by 5 bases, leaving 12 bases between them. The DNA for the CDR3 is TGTGCCAGCAGCTTAGTCCAGGGCGGGGACAATGAGCAGTTCTTC. Amino acid sequence: CASSLVQGGDNEQFF.

The gene calls are TRBV11-2 and TRBJ2-7; 11 bases align to TRBD2. The V gene's germline CDR1 is SGHAT and CDR2 FQNNGV. This CDR3 region has 14 residues. The V segment lost 3 bases and the J segment 4 bases; nucleotides outside the gene matches: 2. CDR3 in amino acids: CASSFSGGAYEQYF. CDR3 sequence (DNA): TGTGCCAGCAGCTTTAGCGGGGGGGCGTACGAGCAGTACTTC.

This clone was observed a single time. The chain carries TRBV10-3 and TRBJ1-2; D not certain. V was clipped by 3 bases and J by 3 bases, with 20 bases between them. The V gene's germline CDR1 is ENHRY and CDR2 SYGVKD. This CDR3 spans 17 amino acids. CDR3 amino acids: CAISDRRPSYVDYGYTF. In DNA form, the CDR3 reads TGTGCCATCAGTGATAGAAGGCCCTCCTATGTCGACTATGGCTACACCTTC.